This T cell receptor (beta chain) was retrieved from a study of T and B cells in COVID-19 patients. Background on the study: The recovered cohort's median age was about 31 years, versus less than 75 years in active infection. Critical illness requiring mechanical ventilation or extracorporeal membrane oxygenation affected 12 of 20 active-infection patients.

Each TRB amplification used about 250-550 ng of genomic DNA from blood. TRB rearrangements were amplified by multiplex PCR with BIOMED2 TRB-A/B primers. TCRdb redid the calling of the multiplex PCR reads with MiXCR, one entry per CDR3 protein. This table holds about 4,100 distinct CDR3 sequences, roughly 24% found once. Findings and caveats of the study: Clonality of TRB repertoires was high in active COVID-19; recovery brought above-healthy diversity and richness. In COVID-19 patients, T cell receptor beta variable and joining gene use was reportedly strongly skewed.

This clonotype has just a few counts. Its antigen is undetermined. The specimen was blood. This sequence was found in a human donor with active COVID-19.

In DNA form, the CDR3 reads TGCAGTGCCAGGACTAGCGCACGCTACGAGCAGTACTTC. Encoded protein: CSARTSARYEQYF. The chain joins TRBV20-1 to TRBJ2-7, with 9 bases fitting TRBD2. The CDR3 runs 13 residues. V trimming: 6 bases; J trimming: 3 bases; junction bases outside the gene matches: 6. Germline CDR1 and CDR2: DFQATT and SNEGSKA (reference sequence).